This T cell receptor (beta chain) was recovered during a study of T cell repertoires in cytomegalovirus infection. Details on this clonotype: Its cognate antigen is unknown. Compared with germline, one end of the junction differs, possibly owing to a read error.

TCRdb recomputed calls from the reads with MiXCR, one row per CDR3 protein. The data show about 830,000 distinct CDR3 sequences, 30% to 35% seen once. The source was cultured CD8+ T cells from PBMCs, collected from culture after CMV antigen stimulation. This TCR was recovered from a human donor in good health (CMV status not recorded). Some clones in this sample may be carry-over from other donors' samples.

The CDR3 bases are TGTGCCATCAGTTACGCCCAGGGTCGGAGAGATACGCAGTATTTT. This sequence encodes CAISYAQGRRDTQYF. The chain combines TRBV6-8 with TRBJ2-3, with a possible D match to TRBD1 (5 bases). CDR1 and CDR2 (germline): MNHGY, SAAAGT. CDR3 length: 15 residues.